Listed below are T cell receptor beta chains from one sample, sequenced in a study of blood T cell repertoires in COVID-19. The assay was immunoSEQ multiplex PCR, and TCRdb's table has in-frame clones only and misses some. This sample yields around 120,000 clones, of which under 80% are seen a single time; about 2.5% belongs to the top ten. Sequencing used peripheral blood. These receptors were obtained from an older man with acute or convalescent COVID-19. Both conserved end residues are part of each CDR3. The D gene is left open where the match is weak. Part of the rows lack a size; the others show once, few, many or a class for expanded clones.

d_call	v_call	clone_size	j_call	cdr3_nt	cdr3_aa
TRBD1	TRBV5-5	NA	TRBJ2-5	TGTGCCAGCAGCTCCAATTACAGGGGTCTAGAGACCCAGTACTTC	CASSSNYRGLETQYF
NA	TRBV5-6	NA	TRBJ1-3	TGTGCCAGCAGCTACTTTGGAAACACCATATATTTT	CASSYFGNTIYF
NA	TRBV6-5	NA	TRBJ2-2	TGTGCCAGCAGTACACAGCTCACCGGGGAGCTGTTTTTT	CASSTQLTGELFF
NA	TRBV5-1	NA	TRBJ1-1	TGCGCCAGCAGCTTGATGGGCCAGAACACTGAAGCTTTCTTT	CASSLMGQNTEAFF
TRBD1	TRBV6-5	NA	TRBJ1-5	TGTGCCAGCAGTCGGACAGGATATAGCAATCAGCCCCAGCATTTT	CASSRTGYSNQPQHF
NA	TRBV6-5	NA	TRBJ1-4	TGTGCCAGCGGCAAACCAGGACATACAGATGAAAAACTGTTTTTT	CASGKPGHTDEKLFF
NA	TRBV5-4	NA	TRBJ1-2	TGTGCCAGCAGCTTTAAGGGCGGGAACTATGGCTACACCTTC	CASSFKGGNYGYTF
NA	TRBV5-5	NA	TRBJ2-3	TGTGCCAGCAGCTTGGGAGGCGGGACAGATACGCAGTATTTT	CASSLGGGTDTQYF
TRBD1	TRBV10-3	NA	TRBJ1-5	TGTGCCATCAGTTATGACAGGGCTCAGCCCCAGCATTTT	CAISYDRAQPQHF
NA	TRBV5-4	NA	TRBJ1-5	TGTGCCAGCAGCGTCCAGGGCCTTAGCAATCAGCCCCAGCATTTT	CASSVQGLSNQPQHF
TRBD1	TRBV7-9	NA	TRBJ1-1	TGTGCCAGCAGTCGGACAGGGGCGAACACTGAAGCTTTCTTT	CASSRTGANTEAFF
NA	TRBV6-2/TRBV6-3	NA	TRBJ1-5	TGTGCCAGCAGTTACTCGGGGTCAGGGCAGCCCCAGCATTTT	CASSYSGSGQPQHF
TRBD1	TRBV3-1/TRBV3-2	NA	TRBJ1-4	TGTGCCAGCAGCCAAAAACGGCGGACAGGGGGTGAAAAACTGTTTTTT	CASSQKRRTGGEKLFF
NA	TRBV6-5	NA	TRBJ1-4	TGTGCCAGCAGTTCTGGACCGGGGGGGAATGAACAACTGTTTTTT	CASSSGPGGNEQLFF
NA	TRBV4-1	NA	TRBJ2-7	TGCGCCAGCAGCCAAGATAGCCAGGGCCTCTCCTACGAGCAGTACTTC	CASSQDSQGLSYEQYF
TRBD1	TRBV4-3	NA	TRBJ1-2	TGCGCCAGCAGCCAATGGGGTGTAGGACAGGGCCCCTATGGCTACACCTTC	CASSQWGVGQGPYGYTF
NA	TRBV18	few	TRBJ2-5	TGTGCCAGCTCACCACCATCGTCAGAGACCCAGTACTTC	CASSPPSSETQYF
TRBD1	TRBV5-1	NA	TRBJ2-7	TGCGCCAGCAGCCTGGTACAGGGGGGCGACGAGCAGTACTTC	CASSLVQGGDEQYF
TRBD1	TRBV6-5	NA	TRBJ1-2	TGTGCCAGCGGGGACAGGGGGCGTAGCTATGGCTACACCTTC	CASGDRGRSYGYTF
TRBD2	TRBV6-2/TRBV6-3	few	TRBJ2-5	TGTGCCAGCAGCTATAATCTAGCGGCCCGCTACCAAGAGACCCAGTACTTC	CASSYNLAARYQETQYF
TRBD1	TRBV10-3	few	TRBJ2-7	TGTGCCATCAATGACAGGGGAGACGACGAGCAGTACTTC	CAINDRGDDEQYF
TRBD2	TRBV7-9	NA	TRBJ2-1	TGTGCCAGCAGCTTCGCTAGCGGGGGGGTAAATGAGCAGTTCTTC	CASSFASGGVNEQFF
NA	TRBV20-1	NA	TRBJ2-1	TGCAGTGCTAGTACGGACTCCACTTTGAATGAGCAGTTCTTC	CSASTDSTLNEQFF
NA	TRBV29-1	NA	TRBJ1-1	TGCAGCGTTGAAGATTTGTTAAACACTGAAGCTTTCTTT	CSVEDLLNTEAFF
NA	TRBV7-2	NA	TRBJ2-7	TGTGCCAGCACCTCCGAGAGGGAAACCTACGAGCAGTACTTC	CASTSERETYEQYF
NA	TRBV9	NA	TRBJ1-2	TGTGCCAGCAGCGTGTCGGGGGAACCCTATGGCTACACCTTC	CASSVSGEPYGYTF
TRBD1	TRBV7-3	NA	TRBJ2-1	TGTGCCAGCAGCCCCGGACCAGGGGGTGAGCAGTTCTTC	CASSPGPGGEQFF
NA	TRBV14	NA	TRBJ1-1	TGTGCCAGCAGCCAGTTTTTGACTTCCACGAACACTGAAGCTTTCTTT	CASSQFLTSTNTEAFF
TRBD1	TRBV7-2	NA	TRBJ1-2	TGTGCCAGCAGCTATACCGGGACAGGGGGTTACTATGGCTACACCTTC	CASSYTGTGGYYGYTF
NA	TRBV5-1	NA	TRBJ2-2	TGCGCCAGCAGCCTCGGGTCGGTGAACACCGGGGAGCTGTTTTTT	CASSLGSVNTGELFF
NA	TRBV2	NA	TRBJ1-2	TGTGCCAGCAATAGTAGAACCTATGGCTACACCTTC	CASNSRTYGYTF
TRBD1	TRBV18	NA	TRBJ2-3	TGTGCCAGCTCACCGCGACAGGGTAGGGGGACAGATACGCAGTATTTT	CASSPRQGRGTDTQYF
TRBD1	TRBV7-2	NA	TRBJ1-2	TGTGCCAGCAGCTTAGGGGGGACAGCAACCTATGGCTACACCTTC	CASSLGGTATYGYTF
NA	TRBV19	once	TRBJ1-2	TGTGCCAGTAGTACCTGGACAGCTCTCGACTATGGCTACACCTTC	CASSTWTALDYGYTF
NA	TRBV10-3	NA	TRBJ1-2	TGTGCCATCAGTGAGTCGGGGAACTACGGGGCTAACTATGGCTACACCTTC	CAISESGNYGANYGYTF
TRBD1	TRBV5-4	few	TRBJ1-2	TGTGCCAGCAGCTGGCGGGACAGGGTCGTCTATGGCTACACCTTC	CASSWRDRVVYGYTF
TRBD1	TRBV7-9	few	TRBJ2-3	TGTGCCAGCAGCTTCCCCGGGACAGGGGTGGGAGATACGCAGTATTTT	CASSFPGTGVGDTQYF
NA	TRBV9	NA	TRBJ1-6	TGTGCCAGCAGCCCAGATATTGTCCAGGGTAATTCACCCCTCCACTTT	CASSPDIVQGNSPLHF
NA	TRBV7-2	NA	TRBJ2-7	TGTGCCAGCAGCCCGTACAGAGAAATTACGCCCTACGAGCAGTACTTC	CASSPYREITPYEQYF
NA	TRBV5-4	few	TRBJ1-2	TGTGCCAGCAGTTTAGACAGAGGCTATGGCTACACCTTC	CASSLDRGYGYTF
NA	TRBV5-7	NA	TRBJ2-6	TGTGCCAGCAGCTTGGCCTGGAACAGCACCTCTGGGGCCAACGTCCTGACTTTC	CASSLAWNSTSGANVLTF
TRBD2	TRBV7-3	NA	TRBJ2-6	TGTGCCAGCAGCCCCGGGGGGTTCTCTGGGGCCAACGTCCTGACTTTC	CASSPGGFSGANVLTF
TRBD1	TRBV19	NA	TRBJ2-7	TGTGCCAGTAGTCGTACAGGGGACTACGAGCAGTACTTC	CASSRTGDYEQYF
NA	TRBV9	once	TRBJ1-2	TGTGCCAGCAGCGTAAGACCAGAGGCCTATGGCTACACCTTC	CASSVRPEAYGYTF
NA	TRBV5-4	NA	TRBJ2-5	TGTGCCAGCAGCTTTCAGCAAGAGACCCAGTACTTC	CASSFQQETQYF
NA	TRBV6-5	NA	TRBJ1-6	TGTGCCAGCAGTTATCAGGGGAATTCACCCCTCCACTTT	CASSYQGNSPLHF
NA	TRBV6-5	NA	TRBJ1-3	TGTGCCAGCACCAGAGGGACTCCCGCTGGAAACACCATATATTTT	CASTRGTPAGNTIYF
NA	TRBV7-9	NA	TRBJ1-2	TGTGCCAGCAGCATGGACACGGCCTATGGCTACACCTTC	CASSMDTAYGYTF
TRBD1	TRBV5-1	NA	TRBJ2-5	TGCGCCAGCAGCCCCGCGGGACAGGGAGAGACCCAGTACTTC	CASSPAGQGETQYF
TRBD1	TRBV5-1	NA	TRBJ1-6	TGCGCCAGCAGCGGGACAGCGGATTCACCCCTCCACTTT	CASSGTADSPLHF
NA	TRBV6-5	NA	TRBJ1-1	TGTGCCAGCAGGAAACAGGAGGGCATGAACACTGAAGCTTTCTTT	CASRKQEGMNTEAFF
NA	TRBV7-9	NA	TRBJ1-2	TGTGCCAGCAGCCCACAGAGTTATGGCTACACCTTC	CASSPQSYGYTF
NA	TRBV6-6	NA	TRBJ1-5	TGTGCCAGCAGTGGCGACAGGTTGGGCAATCAGCCCCAGCATTTT	CASSGDRLGNQPQHF
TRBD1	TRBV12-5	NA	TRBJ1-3	TGTGCTAGTGGTTTGGGGGACAGTTCTTCGAGCGGAAACACCATATATTTT	CASGLGDSSSSGNTIYF